The clone carrying this T cell receptor beta chain has ten or more counts. The antigen remains unidentified. Preparation of the TCRbeta library was carried out with unique molecular identifiers. MiXCR was run by TCRdb on the PCR reads, yielding one entry per CDR3 protein. This repertoire shows some 16,000 distinct CDR3 sequences, 5% to 5.5% found once; its top ten account for just under 7%. This specimen comes from a study of T-cell reconstitution after alpha-beta-depleted transplantation in children. Study-level results: Newly made T cells mostly supplied T-cell counts and diversity one year after transplant. Reportedly, roughly two months post-transplant, alpha-beta T cells arose from several hundred expanded graft clones.

The sequence came from a boy aged 5 to 17 with acute lymphoblastic leukemia, due to receive a stem cell transplant. The sequenced sample was PBMCs, obtained before TCRalphabeta/CD19-depleted stem cell transplant.

CDR3 nucleotide sequence: TGCGCCAGCAGCCAACGGGCTAGCTTACAAACAGATACGCAGTATTTT. This encodes CASSQRASLQTDTQYF. The J gene is TRBJ2-3, the V gene TRBV4-3; the D gene is possibly TRBD2 (5 bases). This CDR3 has 16 residues. CDR1 is LGHNA, CDR2 YSLEER, per germline. Trimming pared 2 bases from V and 3 bases from J, leaving 15 bases between.